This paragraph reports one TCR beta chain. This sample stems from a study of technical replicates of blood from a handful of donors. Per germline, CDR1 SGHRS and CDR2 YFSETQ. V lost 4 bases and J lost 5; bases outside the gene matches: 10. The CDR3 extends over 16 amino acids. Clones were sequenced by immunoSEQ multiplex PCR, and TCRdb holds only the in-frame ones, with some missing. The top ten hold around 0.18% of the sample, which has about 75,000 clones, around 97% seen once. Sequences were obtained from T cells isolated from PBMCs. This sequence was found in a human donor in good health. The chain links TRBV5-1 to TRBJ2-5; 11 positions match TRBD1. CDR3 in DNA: TGCGCCAGCAGCACGGGGGGACAGGGGGTCGGCGAGACCCAGTACTTC. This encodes CASSTGGQGVGETQYF.